A single sample gave rise to the 29 T cell receptor beta chains below, sequenced in a study of regulatory T cells in long-lasting Graves disease. Construction of TCR beta libraries relied on iRepertoire HTBI primers and on Arm-PCR targeting CDR3 regions. MiXCR was run by TCRdb on the multiplex PCR reads, yielding one entry per CDR3 protein. The table includes a few hundred thousand distinct CDR3 sequences, about 15% detected once. Time point of the sample: newly diagnosed GD, antithyroid drugs for less than 3 months. The TCR library was made from RNA extracted from PBMCs. A further study also used this sample, focusing on T cells in Graves' hyperthyroidism and ophthalmopathy.

The sample consisted of peripheral blood mononuclear cells (PBMCs), taken at new diagnosis, from a patient treated with antithyroid drugs. Every receptor here comes from a woman aged 35 to 49 with Graves disease.

The chain is built from TRBV20-1 and TRBJ2-1; TRBD1 aligns across 8 bases. Germline CDR1 reads DFQATT; CDR2 reads SNEGSKA (reference sequence). Unmatched junction bases numbered 3, after V lost 0 bases and J lost 5 bases. The CDR3 extends over 14 amino acids. The CDR3 protein is CSAREDRANNEQFF. CDR3 sequence (DNA): TGCAGTGCTAGAGAGGACAGGGCCAACAATGAGCAGTTCTTC.

This clonotype was recorded many times. The chain recombines TRBV10-3 with TRBJ1-6, with D uncertain. The germline CDR1 and CDR2 sequences are ENHRY and SYGVKD. The V and J ends lost 3 bases and 6 bases respectively, with 3 bases between them. The CDR3 extends over 12 amino acids. The CDR3 loop reads CAISEVNSPLHF. The CDR3, as DNA: TGTGCCATCAGTGAAGTTAATTCACCCCTCCACTTT.

This clonotype occurred many times. The chain joins TRBV12-3 or TRBV12-4 to TRBJ2-7; D might be TRBD1 (7 bases). The CDR3 totals 18 residues. V was trimmed by 1 base and J by 4 bases, leaving 23 bases between them. In DNA, the CDR3 is TGTGCCAGCAGTTTAGTATGGACAGGTGGGGGGACGTGGTACGAGCAGTACTTC. Translation gives CASSLVWTGGGTWYEQYF.

In nucleotides, the CDR3 is TGTGCCACCAGCAGACAAAGCTCTGGGGCCAACGTCCTGACTTTC. Its protein product is CATSRQSSGANVLTF. This chain links TRBV15 with TRBJ2-6; D is uncertain. The CDR3 spans 15 residues. Trimming stripped 2 bases from V and 0 bases from J, with 5 bases between. Germline CDR1 is LNHNV and CDR2 is YYDKDF (reference sequence).

This clonotype was found a few times. The genes are TRBV4-3 and TRBJ2-7; TRBD2 agrees at 13 bases. Germline V CDR1 and CDR2: LGHNA, YSLEER. With 2 bases clipped from V and 4 bases from J, the junction kept 8 bases outside the gene matches. There are 17 residues in the CDR3. CDR3 nucleotides: TGCGCCAGCAGCCAAACCCGGACTAGCGGGAGAGGATACGAGCAGTACTTC. It encodes CASSQTRTSGRGYEQYF.

This clonotype has a count of ten or more. The J gene is TRBJ2-2, the V gene TRBV12-3 or TRBV12-4; 7 nucleotides line up with TRBD2. With V trimmed by 3 bases and J by 4 bases, 5 bases remained unmatched. The CDR3 consists of 15 residues. In DNA, the CDR3 is TGTGCCAGCAGTTTCCGCGGGAGCAGCACCGGGGAGCTGTTTTTT. It translates to CASSFRGSSTGELFF.

J is TRBJ2-7 and V is TRBV28; D not resolved. V shed 2 bases and J shed 0 bases, with 8 bases lying between them. Germline assignment: CDR1 MDHEN and CDR2 SYDVKM. The CDR3 is made up of 14 amino acids. The CDR3 is CASSLATISYEQYF. Here the CDR3 DNA reads TGTGCCAGCAGTTTAGCTACCATCTCCTACGAGCAGTACTTC.

This clonotype came up many times. This chain joins TRBV18 and TRBJ1-1, with unresolved D. This CDR3 comprises 17 residues. Trimming left V 3 bases short and J 1 base short, with 18 bases between. Per the germline V gene, CDR1 is KGHSH and CDR2 is LQKENI. CDR3 bases: TGTGCCAGCTCACCTCCAGGTGTCGGCACGACGAACACTGAAGCTTTCTTT. Protein: CASSPPGVGTTNTEAFF.

This clonotype was counted at least ten times. This chain connects TRBV28 to TRBJ1-2; 9 bases fit TRBD1. V dropped 6 bases and J dropped 5; count of bases not matched to a gene: 7. Germline values: CDR1 MDHEN, CDR2 SYDVKM. The CDR3 spans 14 residues. The CDR3 loop is CASSGTGIPYGYTF. The CDR3 DNA sequence: TGTGCCAGCAGCGGGACAGGGATCCCTTATGGCTACACCTTC.

This clonotype was observed a few times. J is TRBJ1-2 and V is TRBV20-1; D is undetermined. The V gene's germline CDR1 is DFQATT and CDR2 SNEGSKA (reference sequence). The V and J ends lost 2 bases and 8 bases respectively, with 18 bases between them. The CDR3 totals 14 residues. This CDR3 is CSARTRQVREGYTF. For the CDR3, the DNA is TGCAGTGCTAGAACTAGGCAGGTCCGAGAGGGCTACACCTTC.

At least ten counts were recorded for this clonotype. DNA for the CDR3: TGTGCCAGCTCACCACCCCAATTGGTCTACGAGCAGTACTTC. It translates to CASSPPQLVYEQYF. This chain links TRBV18 with TRBJ2-7; D not certain. Trimming removed 0 bases from V and 3 bases from J, with 9 bases in between. Per germline, CDR1 KGHSH and CDR2 LQKENI. The CDR3 has 14 amino acids.

This clonotype was counted between two and nine times. The gene calls are TRBV19 and TRBJ2-7, with 7 bases identical to TRBD1. V shed 1 base, J shed 2 bases, and the junction held 2 bases outside the gene matches. Germline CDR1 reads LNHDA; CDR2 reads SQIVND (reference sequence). The CDR3 loop spans 14 amino acids. CDR3 sequence: CASSIGDRAYEQYF. The DNA for the CDR3 is TGTGCCAGTAGTATAGGGGACAGAGCCTACGAGCAGTACTTC.

This clonotype has ten or more counts. The V and J genes are TRBV28 and TRBJ2-7; 8 bases fit TRBD1. This CDR3 is built from 17 residues. CDR1 MDHEN and CDR2 SYDVKM come from the germline V gene. V shed 6 bases and J 0 bases; nucleotides not matched to a gene: 13. The CDR3 nucleotides are TGTGCCAGCAGCTACAATGACCGGACAGGGAGCTCCTACGAGCAGTACTTC. Translating it yields CASSYNDRTGSSYEQYF.

The chain employs TRBV7-6 and TRBJ2-5; perhaps D is TRBD1 or TRBD2 (6 bases each). V shed 1 base and J shed 5 bases, with 11 bases lying between them. CDR1 is SGHVS and CDR2 is FNYEAQ in the germline V gene. The CDR3 runs to 14 residues. This chain's CDR3 is CASSLGRGIETQYF. CDR3 sequence (DNA): TGTGCCAGCAGCTTAGGGAGGGGGATTGAGACCCAGTACTTC. The full variable domain, completed using reference TRBV7-6 and TRBJ2-5, is GAGVSQSPRYKVTKRGQDVALRCDPISGHVSLYWYRQALGQGPEFLTYFNYEAQQDKSGLPNDRFSAERPEGSISTLTIQRTEQRDSAMYRCASSLGRGIETQYFGPGTRLLVL.

Details on this clonotype: Given a much more abundant clone one base away, this may be a read error. The chain couples TRBV6-1 to TRBJ2-3, with 8 nucleotides matching TRBD2. Germline-derived CDR1 and CDR2 are MNHNS and SASEGT. V lost 1 base, J lost 4 bases, and 10 bases stayed unmatched. CDR3 length: 17 amino acids. Here the CDR3 reads CASSEGGSGVSADTQYF. CDR3 in DNA: TGTGCCAGCAGTGAAGGAGGTAGCGGGGTGAGCGCAGATACGCAGTATTTT.

The chain joins TRBV19 to TRBJ2-1; 9 bases are shared with TRBD2. The CDR3 covers 15 residues. Germline-derived CDR1 and CDR2 are LNHDA and SQIVND (reference sequence). Trimming cost V 5 bases and J 6 bases; bases outside gene matches: 8. The CDR3 sequence is CASSEGTSPFNEQFF. CDR3 DNA sequence: TGTGCCAGTAGTGAGGGGACTAGCCCCTTCAATGAGCAGTTCTTC.

This clonotype has a count of ten or more. V and J are TRBV27 and TRBJ2-3; no clear D. Germline CDR1 MNHEY, CDR2 SMNVEV (reference sequence). Trimming left V 0 bases short and J 1 base short, with 5 bases between. CDR3 size: 14 residues. The CDR3 region is CASSLSWGTDTQYF. The CDR3 DNA sequence: TGTGCCAGCAGTTTATCGTGGGGCACAGATACGCAGTATTTT.

Many counts were recorded for this clonotype. J is TRBJ2-1 and V is TRBV11-3; 9 bases line up with TRBD2. Germline loops: CDR1 SGHNT, CDR2 YENEEA. The CDR3 totals 15 residues. The V and J ends lost 3 bases and 12 bases, in that order; junction bases with no gene match: 12. For the CDR3, the DNA is TGTGCCAGCAGCTTGGATCGACTAGCGGAAGCCTGGCAGTTCTTC. Its translation: CASSLDRLAEAWQFF.

The V and J genes are TRBV5-1 and TRBJ2-5, with D uncertain. The CDR3 contains 13 residues. V dropped 5 bases and J dropped 5 bases, with 13 bases sitting between them. The germline V gene encodes CDR1 SGHRS and CDR2 YFSETQ. CDR3 sequence: CASRTTMWETQYF. The CDR3 DNA reads as TGCGCCAGCAGAACTACCATGTGGGAGACCCAGTACTTC.

The chain uses TRBV12-3 or TRBV12-4 and TRBJ1-5, with 10 bases matching TRBD1. The length of the CDR3 is 16 residues. Unmatched junction bases numbered 11, after V lost 4 bases and J lost 8 bases. The DNA of the CDR3 is TGTGCCAGCAGTTCCCAGAGCCGGGACAGGGGTGAGCCCCAGCATTTT. Translating it yields CASSSQSRDRGEPQHF.

The chain employs TRBV7-8 and TRBJ2-1; D is undetermined. This CDR3 contains 15 residues. Trimming pared 2 bases from V and 16 bases from J, leaving 24 bases between. Looked up from germline, CDR1 is SGHVS and CDR2 is FQNEAQ. In DNA, the CDR3 is TGTGCCAGCAGCTTACGGTTCAGGCCCTCCGCGTCCCCCTTCTTC. Translated: CASSLRFRPSASPFF. Full variable domain (rest looked up from reference TRBV7-8 and TRBJ2-1): GAGVSQSPRYKVAKRGQDVALRCDPISGHVSLFWYQQALGQGPEFLTYFQNEAQLDKSGLPSDRFFAERPEGSVSTLKIQRTQQEDSAVYLCASSLRFRPSASPFFGPGTRLTVL.

The chain carries TRBV7-6 and TRBJ2-5, with D perhaps matching TRBD1 (6 bases). The ends were cut back, 3 bases at V and 7 bases at J, with 12 bases in the middle. CDR1 is SGHVS and CDR2 is FNYEAQ in the germline V gene. CDR3 length equals 13 residues. The CDR3 sequence: CASSFNPQGTQYF. The CDR3 region has the DNA TGTGCCAGCAGCTTTAATCCACAGGGGACCCAGTACTTC.

This clonotype was observed at least ten times. The rearrangement joins TRBV2 to TRBJ1-2; perhaps TRBD1 as D (5 bases). CDR3 length equals 14 residues. Germline CDR1 is SNHLY and CDR2 is FYNNEI. The V end lost 7 bases, the J end lost 4 bases, and 16 bases lay between the germline ends. CDR3 residues: CASTRSKGTYGYTF. The CDR3 DNA reads TGTGCCAGCACAAGGAGTAAGGGGACCTATGGCTACACCTTC.

This clonotype has a count of ten or more. The rearrangement joins TRBV11-2 to TRBJ2-5; maybe TRBD2 (6 bases). Germline V gene sequence: CDR1 SGHAT, CDR2 FQNNGV. The CDR3 is made up of 13 amino acids. The germline V and J ends were trimmed by 7 bases and 4 bases, with 13 bases remaining between them. The CDR3 is CASKAGGIETQYF. The CDR3 coding sequence is TGTGCCAGCAAGGCGGGCGGGATAGAGACCCAGTACTTC.

This clonotype was counted at least ten times. This sequence joins TRBV29-1 and TRBJ2-7; D might be TRBD2 (5 bases). V lost 1 base to trimming and J lost 2 bases, with 12 bases between them. This CDR3 is 14 amino acids long. The germline gives CDR1 SQVTM, CDR2 ANQGSEA. CDR3 loop: CSVEGLTSPYEQYF. The CDR3, as DNA: TGCAGCGTTGAAGGGTTAACTAGTCCCTACGAGCAGTACTTC.

This chain joins TRBV27 and TRBJ2-3; no definite D call. Germline CDR1 MNHEY, CDR2 SMNVEV (reference sequence). Between the trimmed V and J ends, which lost 5 bases and 2 bases, there was a span of 5 bases. CDR3 length: 12 residues. This CDR3 reads CASSTLTDTQYF. The CDR3 bases are TGTGCCAGCAGTACACTCACAGATACGCAGTATTTT.

The genes are TRBV4-1 and TRBJ2-2; D is possibly TRBD2 (5 bases). The CDR3 length is 15 residues. Germline CDR1 reads MGHRA; CDR2 reads YSYEKL. V lost 1 base and J 5 bases, leaving 11 bases between the germline ends. Written as DNA, the CDR3 is TGCGCCAGCAGCCAAGTTGGAAGGGAGACCGGGGAGCTGTTTTTT. It translates to CASSQVGRETGELFF.

On this clonotype itself: A much larger clone lies one base from this, so it may be a read error. V and J are TRBV6-1 and TRBJ2-6, with D tentatively TRBD2 (6 bases). CDR1 and CDR2 from the germline V gene are MNHNS and SASEGT. The CDR3 runs to 15 residues. The CDR3: CASRVRDSGADVLTF. The CDR3 region has the DNA TGTGCCAGCAGAGTTCGGGACTCTGGGGCCGACGTCCTGACTTTC.

This clonotype was detected only a few times. V is TRBV4-1 and J is TRBJ2-7; the match to TRBD2 covers 9 bases. The CDR3 loop spans 15 amino acids. Per germline, CDR1 MGHRA and CDR2 YSYEKL. With V trimmed by 1 base and J by 7 bases, 8 bases remained unmatched. CDR3 amino acids: CASSQGGASGNEQYF. The CDR3 region has the DNA TGCGCCAGCAGCCAAGGTGGGGCTAGCGGGAATGAGCAGTACTTC.